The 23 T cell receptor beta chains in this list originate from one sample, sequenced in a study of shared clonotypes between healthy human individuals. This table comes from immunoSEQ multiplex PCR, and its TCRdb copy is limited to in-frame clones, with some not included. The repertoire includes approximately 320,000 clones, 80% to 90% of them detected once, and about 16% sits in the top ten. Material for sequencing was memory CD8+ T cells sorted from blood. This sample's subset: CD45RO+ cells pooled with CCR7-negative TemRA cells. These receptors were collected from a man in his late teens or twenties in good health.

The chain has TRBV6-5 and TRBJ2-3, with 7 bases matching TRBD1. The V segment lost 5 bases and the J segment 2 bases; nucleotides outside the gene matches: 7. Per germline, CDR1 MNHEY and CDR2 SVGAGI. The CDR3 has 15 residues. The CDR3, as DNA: TGTGCCAGCAGTCCTGAACAGGGGTACACAGATACGCAGTATTTT. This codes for CASSPEQGYTDTQYF.

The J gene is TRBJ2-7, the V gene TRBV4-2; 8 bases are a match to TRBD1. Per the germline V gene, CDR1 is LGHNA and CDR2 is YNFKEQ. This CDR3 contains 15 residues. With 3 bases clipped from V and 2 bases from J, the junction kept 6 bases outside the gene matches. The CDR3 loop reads CASSQTGTGAYEQYF. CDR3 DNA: TGTGCCAGCAGCCAGACCGGGACAGGTGCCTACGAGCAGTACTTC.

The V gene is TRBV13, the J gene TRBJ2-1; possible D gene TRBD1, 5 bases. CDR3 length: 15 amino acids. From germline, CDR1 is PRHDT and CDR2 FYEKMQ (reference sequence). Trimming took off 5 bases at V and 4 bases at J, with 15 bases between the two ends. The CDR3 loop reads CASSDQGNPYNEQFF. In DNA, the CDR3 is TGTGCCAGCAGCGATCAGGGTAACCCTTACAATGAGCAGTTCTTC.

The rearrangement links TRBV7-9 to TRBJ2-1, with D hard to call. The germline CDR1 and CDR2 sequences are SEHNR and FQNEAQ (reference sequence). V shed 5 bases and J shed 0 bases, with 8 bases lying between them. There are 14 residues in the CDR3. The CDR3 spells CASSHSSSYNEQFF. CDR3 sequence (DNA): TGTGCCAGCAGCCACTCCTCCTCCTACAATGAGCAGTTCTTC.

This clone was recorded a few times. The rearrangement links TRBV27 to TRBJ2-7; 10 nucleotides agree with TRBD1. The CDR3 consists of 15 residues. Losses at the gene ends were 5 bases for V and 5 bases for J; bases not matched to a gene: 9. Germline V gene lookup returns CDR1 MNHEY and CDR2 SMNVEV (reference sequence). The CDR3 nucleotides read TGTGCCAGCAGTCGAGCCGGGACAGGGGCCCACGAGCAGTACTTC. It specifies CASSRAGTGAHEQYF.

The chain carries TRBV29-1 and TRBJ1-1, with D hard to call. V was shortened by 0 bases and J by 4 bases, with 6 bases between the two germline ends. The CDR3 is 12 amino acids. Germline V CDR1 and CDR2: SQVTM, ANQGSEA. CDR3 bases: TGCAGCGTTGAAGAAGAGACCACTGAAGCTTTCTTT. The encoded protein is CSVEEETTEAFF.

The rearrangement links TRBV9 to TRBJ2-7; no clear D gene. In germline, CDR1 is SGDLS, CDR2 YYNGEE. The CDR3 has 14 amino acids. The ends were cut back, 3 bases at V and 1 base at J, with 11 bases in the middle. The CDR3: CASSAGPDSYEQYF. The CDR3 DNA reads TGTGCCAGCAGCGCAGGCCCCGATTCCTACGAGCAGTACTTC. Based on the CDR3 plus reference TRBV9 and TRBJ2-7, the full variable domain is DSGVTQTPKHLITATGQRVTLRCSPRSGDLSVYWYQQSLDQGLQFLIQYYNGEERAKGNILERFSAQQFPDLHSELNLSSLELGDSALYFCASSAGPDSYEQYFGPGTRLTVT.

The CDR3 is CSVVGYEQYF. The CDR3 DNA reads TGCAGCGTTGTGGGCTACGAGCAGTACTTC. The chain recombines TRBV29-1 with TRBJ2-7; D uncertain. This CDR3 spans 10 amino acids. Germline V gene data show CDR1 as SQVTM and CDR2 as ANQGSEA. Trimming shortened V by 4 bases and J by 3 bases, and 4 bases separated the two germline ends.

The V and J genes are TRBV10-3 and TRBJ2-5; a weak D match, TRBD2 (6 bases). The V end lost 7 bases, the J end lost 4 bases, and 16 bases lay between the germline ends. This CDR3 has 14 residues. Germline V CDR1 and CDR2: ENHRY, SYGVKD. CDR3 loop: CAIKTSGGAETQYF. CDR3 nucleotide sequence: TGTGCCATCAAAACAAGCGGAGGGGCAGAGACCCAGTACTTC.

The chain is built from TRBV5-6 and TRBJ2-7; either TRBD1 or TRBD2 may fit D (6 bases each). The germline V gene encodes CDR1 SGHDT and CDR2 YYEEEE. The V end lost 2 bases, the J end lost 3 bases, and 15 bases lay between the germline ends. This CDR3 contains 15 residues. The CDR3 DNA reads TGTGCCAGCAGCTTCGGGGGCCATGCCCTCTACGAGCAGTACTTC. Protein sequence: CASSFGGHALYEQYF.

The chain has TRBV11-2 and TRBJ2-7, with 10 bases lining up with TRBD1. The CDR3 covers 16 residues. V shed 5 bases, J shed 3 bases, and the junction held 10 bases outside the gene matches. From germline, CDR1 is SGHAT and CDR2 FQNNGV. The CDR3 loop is CASSGVGTGENYEQYF. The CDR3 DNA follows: TGTGCCAGCAGCGGGGTCGGGACAGGGGAAAACTACGAGCAGTACTTC.

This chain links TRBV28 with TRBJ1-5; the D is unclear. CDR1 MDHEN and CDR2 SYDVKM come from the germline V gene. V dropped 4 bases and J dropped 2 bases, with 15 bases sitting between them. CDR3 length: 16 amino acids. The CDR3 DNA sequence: TGTGCCAGCAGTTCGTGGCGCAAGGATGGCAATCAGCCCCAGCATTTT. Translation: CASSSWRKDGNQPQHF. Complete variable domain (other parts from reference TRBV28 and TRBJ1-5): DVKVTQSSRYLVKRTGEKVFLECVQDMDHENMFWYRQDPGLGLRLIYFSYDVKMKEKGDIPEGYSVSREKKERFSLILESASTNQTSMYLCASSSWRKDGNQPQHFGDGTRLSIL.

CDR3 bases: TGCGCCAGCAGCCCAGGGCAAAACATTCAGTACTTC. It codes for CASSPGQNIQYF. The rearrangement joins TRBV10-1 to TRBJ2-4; tentative D call: TRBD1 (5 bases). V shed 6 bases and J shed 5 bases, with 8 bases lying between them. Germline loops: CDR1 WNHNN, CDR2 SYGVQD (reference sequence). The CDR3 sequence is 12 residues long.

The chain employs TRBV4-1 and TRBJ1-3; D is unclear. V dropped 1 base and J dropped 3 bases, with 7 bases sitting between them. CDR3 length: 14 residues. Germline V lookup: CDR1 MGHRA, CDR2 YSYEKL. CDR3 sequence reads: CASSQVQNGNTIYF. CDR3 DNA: TGCGCCAGCAGCCAAGTACAGAATGGAAACACCATATATTTT.

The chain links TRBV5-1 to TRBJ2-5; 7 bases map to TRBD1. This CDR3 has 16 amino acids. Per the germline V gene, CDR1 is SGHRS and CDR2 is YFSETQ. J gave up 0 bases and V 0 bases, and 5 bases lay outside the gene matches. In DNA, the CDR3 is TGCGCCAGCAGCTTGGTAGGCAGGGGGTACCAAGAGACCCAGTACTTC. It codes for CASSLVGRGYQETQYF.

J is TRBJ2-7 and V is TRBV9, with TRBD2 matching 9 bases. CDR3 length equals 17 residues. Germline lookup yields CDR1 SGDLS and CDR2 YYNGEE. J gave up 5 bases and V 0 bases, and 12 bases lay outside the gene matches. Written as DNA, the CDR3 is TGTGCCAGCAGCGTAGCTACGGCGGGGGGGCCGTTCCACGAGCAGTACTTC. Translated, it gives CASSVATAGGPFHEQYF.

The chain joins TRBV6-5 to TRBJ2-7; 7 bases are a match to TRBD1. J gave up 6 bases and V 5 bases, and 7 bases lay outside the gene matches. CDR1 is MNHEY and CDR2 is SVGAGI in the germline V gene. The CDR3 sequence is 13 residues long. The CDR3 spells CASSPYPGGEQYF. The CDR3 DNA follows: TGTGCCAGCAGTCCCTATCCAGGGGGCGAGCAGTACTTC.

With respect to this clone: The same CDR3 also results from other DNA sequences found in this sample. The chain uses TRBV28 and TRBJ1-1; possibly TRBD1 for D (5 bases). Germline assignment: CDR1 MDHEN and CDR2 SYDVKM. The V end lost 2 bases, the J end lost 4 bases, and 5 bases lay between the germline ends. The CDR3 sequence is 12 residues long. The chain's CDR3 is CASSLRGTEAFF. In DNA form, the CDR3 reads TGTGCCAGCAGTTTAAGGGGCACTGAAGCTTTCTTT.

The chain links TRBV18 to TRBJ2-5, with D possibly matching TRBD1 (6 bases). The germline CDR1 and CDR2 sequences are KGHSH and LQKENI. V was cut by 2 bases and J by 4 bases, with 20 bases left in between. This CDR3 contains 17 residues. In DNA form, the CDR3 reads TGTGCCAGCTCACCAAGGAAGCCGAGGGGGATGGGAGAGACCCAGTACTTC. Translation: CASSPRKPRGMGETQYF.

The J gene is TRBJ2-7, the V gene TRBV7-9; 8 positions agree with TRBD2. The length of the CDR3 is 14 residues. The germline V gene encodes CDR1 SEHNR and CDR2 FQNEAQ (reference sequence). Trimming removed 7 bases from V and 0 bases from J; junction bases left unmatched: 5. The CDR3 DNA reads TGTGCCAGCACCCATAGCGGGACCTCCTACGAGCAGTACTTC. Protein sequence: CASTHSGTSYEQYF.

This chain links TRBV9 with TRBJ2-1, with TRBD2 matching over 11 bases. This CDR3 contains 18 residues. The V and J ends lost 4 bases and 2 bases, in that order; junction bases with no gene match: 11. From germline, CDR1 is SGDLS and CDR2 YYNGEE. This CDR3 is CASSTYSGTSGPYNEQFF. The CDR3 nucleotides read TGTGCCAGCAGCACCTATTCCGGGACTAGCGGACCCTACAATGAGCAGTTCTTC.

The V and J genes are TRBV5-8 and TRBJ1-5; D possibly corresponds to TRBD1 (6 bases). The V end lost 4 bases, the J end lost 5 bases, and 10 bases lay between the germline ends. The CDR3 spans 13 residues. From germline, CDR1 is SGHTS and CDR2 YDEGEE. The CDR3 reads CASSQQGYQPQHF. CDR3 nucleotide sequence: TGTGCCAGCAGCCAACAGGGTTATCAGCCCCAGCATTTT.

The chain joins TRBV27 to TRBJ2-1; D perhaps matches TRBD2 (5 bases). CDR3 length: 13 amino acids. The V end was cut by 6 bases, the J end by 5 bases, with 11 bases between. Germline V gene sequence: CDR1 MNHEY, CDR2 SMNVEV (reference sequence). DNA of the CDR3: TGTGCCAGCAGGTGGACTGGAAACAATGAGCAGTTCTTC. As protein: CASRWTGNNEQFF.